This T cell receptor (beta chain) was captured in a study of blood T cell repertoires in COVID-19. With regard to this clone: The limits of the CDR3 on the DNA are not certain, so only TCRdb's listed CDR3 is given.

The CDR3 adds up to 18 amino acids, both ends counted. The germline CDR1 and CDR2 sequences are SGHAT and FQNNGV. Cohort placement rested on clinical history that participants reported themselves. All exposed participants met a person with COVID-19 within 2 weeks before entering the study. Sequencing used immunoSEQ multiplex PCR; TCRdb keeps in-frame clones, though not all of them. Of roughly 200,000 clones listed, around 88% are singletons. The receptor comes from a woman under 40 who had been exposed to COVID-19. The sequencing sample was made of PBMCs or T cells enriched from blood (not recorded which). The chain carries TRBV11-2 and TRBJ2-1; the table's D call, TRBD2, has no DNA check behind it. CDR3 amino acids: CASSLYFGGTPVNNEQFF.